This T cell receptor beta chain was captured in a study of blood T cells in healthy people across ages (dated by TCRdb to between 2015 and 2017). Turning to the overall study: Template switching captured roughly one uniquely barcoded TCR beta cDNA molecule per two T cells in model experiments. Using deep sequencing normalized with unique cDNA molecular identifiers, the study measured how TCR beta repertoire diversity changes with age. The donors were divided into four age groups: young (average around 17 years), middle-aged (almost 40), aged (about 61) and long-lived (about 84). For two donors (one aged 18 to 30 and one aged 80 or older), the study analyzed two additional independent replicas of 1 million unique cDNA reads from the same blood draw. Here is what the overall study found, with its caveats: Observed TCR beta diversity correlated strongly with the percentage of naive T cells measured by flow cytometry. Because the CMV infection status of the donors was unknown, age-related changes in expanded clonotypes may potentially have been confounded. As age increased, observed TCR beta diversity per million T cells dropped in a roughly linear way, and a significant reduction was already evident by age 40. The long-lived group showed more naive CD4+ T cells, fewer expanded clones and increased TCR diversity than the aged group, suggesting age selection. Because profiling used bulk unsorted PBMCs, naive and antigen-experienced compartments could not be compared conclusively. Estimates of total diversity from one million sequenced T cells were regarded as lower bounds and underestimates.

This clonotype was counted between two and nine times. Its antigen is currently not known. No much larger clonotype is one base removed from it; base qualities were not supplied. The receptor library was made with 5' RACE. Sequencing took place on an Illumina HiSeq 2500. The second PCR ran for about 6 to 12 cycles and used a J-beta primer mix along with a sample-barcoded 5' primer. A unique molecular identifier was introduced onto each TCR beta cDNA molecule by a template-switch 5' adaptor carrying 12 random nucleotides. Each sample yielded at least 2.5 million CDR3-containing paired-end reads. All of the RNA was converted into first-strand cDNA using the Mint cDNA synthesis kit, with a TRBC-specific oligonucleotide serving as the primer. After uracil-DNA glycosylase treatment, a first 18-cycle PCR used universal primers M1SS and BC2_uni_R on all cDNA. As for the authors' bioinformatics: Normalization of each sample was performed by random selection of 1 million high-quality reads, each carrying a distinct molecular identifier. Instead of being binned into consensus sequences, reads with shared molecular identifiers were discarded. MiTCR, with a Q25 quality threshold and the strictest error-elimination algorithm, was used for CDR3 identification, clonotype clustering and error correction. Lower-bound total TCR beta diversity was estimated with a nonparametric unseen species model using Euler transformation. The public reads were reanalyzed by TCRdb: fastp trimming at Q25, MiXCR alignment, in-frame beta chains only. When rows share a CDR3 protein, they turn into one entry using the most common DNA and genes. What appears here as the V and J calls and clone size reflects TCRdb's work, not the paper's. The sample yields roughly 1 million distinct CDR3 sequences; less than 25% were counted once. Clones ranked in the top ten supply 0.75% of the sample.

Inclusive of the bounding cysteine and phenylalanine, the CDR3 is 22 residues long. Kept here is only the CDR3 DNA, which spans 66 bases and is read in frame from base 1. V and J lose 3 bases and 6 bases, and a span of 33 bases separates them. Looking up the germline V gene (reference sequence) yields CDR1 SEHNR and CDR2 FQNEAQ. Systemically healthy Caucasian individuals from Russia, approximately 39 in total and aged roughly 6 to 95 years, were included as donors. Each donor gave roughly 9 milliliters of peripheral blood, drawn into EDTA-treated Vacutainer tubes. PBMCs were isolated by Ficoll-Paque density-gradient centrifugation, with at least 6 million obtained per sample. Trizol reagent was used to extract total RNA from PBMCs, with at least 5 micrograms per sample. For every donor, an aliquot of PBMCs went through flow cytometry to measure the percentages of naive CD45RAhigh/CD27high T cells.

These data also featured in a second study, about T cells of mothers and their children. The other study reports the following: Donors were nine systemically healthy Caucasian individuals: three mothers and their six children. cDNA synthesis consumed the entire amount of extracted RNA, loaded at approximately 1.4 ug RNA in each 15 ul reaction. In the second PCR, the M1S primer introduced both the sample barcodes and 2-4 random nucleotides. Over 9 million TCR beta CDR3 reads came from each mother, compared with some 3 million reads from each child. TCR recombination output is similarly shaped by thymic selection in related and unrelated pairs, with a minor effect exerted by inherited differences. Normalized repertoire overlap was always found to be slightly, but never significantly, higher in related mother-child pairs than in unrelated mother-child pairs. With a sensitivity of about 100 clones per million clonotypes, no persistent microchimeric T cell clones were detected. The study used deep NGS to compare TCR beta repertoires of mothers and children, seeking features distinguishing related mother-child pairs from unrelated individuals. On average, the children were approximately 12 +/- 4 years old, while the mothers were approximately 40 +/- 4 years old. After adapter ligation with NEBNext reagents, the libraries were sequenced on Illumina HiSeq 2000 with 100+100 nt paired-end reads. To prevent cross-contamination, the mother and child libraries were prepared a month apart and were sequenced in separate runs. For each donor, somewhere between roughly 500,000 and 2,300,000 distinct TCR beta clonotypes were identified. Naive TCR beta clonotypes were estimated from low-frequency clonotypes matched to each donor's FACS-determined naive share, without sorting.

In this chain, TRBV7-9 is recombined with TRBJ1-6, and the D gene may be TRBD1, 6 bases matching. The clonotype comes from a girl aged 2-9 years in good health. Sequencing input: blood. In nucleotides, the sequence is TGTGCCAGCAGCTTTTTCCTGGTGCTCGATCGATCCTGGACAGCCCGTAATTCACCCCTCCACTTT. This codes for CASSFFLVLDRSWTARNSPLHF.